This T cell receptor beta chain was retrieved from a study of shared clonotypes between healthy human individuals. Whole-study context: Per donor, three plates held CD4 naive cells, three held CD4 memory, two held CD8 naive and one held CD8 memory. General observations from the study: Across a few donors, naive CD4 shared around 5.4%, naive CD8 3.5% to 4%, memory CD4 roughly 2.2%, memory CD8 0.4% to 0.5%.

The CDR3 has 15 residues. Germline V gives CDR1 ENHRY, CDR2 SYGVKD. V lost 10 bases, J lost 4 bases, and 17 bases lay in between. The genomic DNA of each subset was split evenly across several immunoSEQ plates. Some clones are missing from TCRdb's copy, which holds only in-frame ones; the method was immunoSEQ multiplex PCR. The sample has about 1 million clones; roughly 75% are singletons. A remark on this clone: Its antigen remains unknown.

Sequencing was performed on memory CD4+ T cells sorted from blood. Described subset: CD45RA-negative fraction. The rearrangement joins TRBV10-3 to TRBJ2-6; a possible D gene is TRBD1 (5 bases). The TCR was taken from a man between 18 and 29 years old in good health. The CDR3 coding sequence is TGTGCCACCACCCCCCAGGGCTCAGGGGCCAACGTCCTGACTTTC. Translated, it gives CATTPQGSGANVLTF.